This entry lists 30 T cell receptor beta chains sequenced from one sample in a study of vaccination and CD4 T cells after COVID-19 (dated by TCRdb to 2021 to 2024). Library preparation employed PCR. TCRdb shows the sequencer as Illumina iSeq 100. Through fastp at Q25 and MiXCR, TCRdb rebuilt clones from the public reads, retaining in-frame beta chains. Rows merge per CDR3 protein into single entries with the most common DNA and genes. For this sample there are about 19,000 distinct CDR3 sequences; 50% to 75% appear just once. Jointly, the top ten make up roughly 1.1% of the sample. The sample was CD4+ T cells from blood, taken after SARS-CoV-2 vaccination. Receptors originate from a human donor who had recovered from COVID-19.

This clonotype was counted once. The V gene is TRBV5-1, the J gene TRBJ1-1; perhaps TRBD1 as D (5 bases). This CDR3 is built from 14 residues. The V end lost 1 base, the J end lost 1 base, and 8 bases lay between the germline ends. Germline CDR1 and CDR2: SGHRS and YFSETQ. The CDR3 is CASSLRGGNTEAFF. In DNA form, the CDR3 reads TGCGCCAGCAGCTTGCGCGGGGGGAACACTGAAGCTTTCTTT. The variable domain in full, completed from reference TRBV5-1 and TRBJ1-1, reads KAGVTQTPRYLIKTRGQQVTLSCSPISGHRSVSWYQQTPGQGLQFLFEYFSETQRNKGNFPGRFSGRQFSNSRSEMNVSTLELGDSALYLCASSLRGGNTEAFFGQGTRLTVV.

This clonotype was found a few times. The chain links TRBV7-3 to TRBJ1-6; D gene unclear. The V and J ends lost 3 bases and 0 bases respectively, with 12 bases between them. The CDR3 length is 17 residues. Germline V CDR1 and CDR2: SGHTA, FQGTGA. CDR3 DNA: TGTGCCAGCAGCTTTTCTCATATTAGCTCCTATAATTCACCCCTCCACTTT. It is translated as CASSFSHISSYNSPLHF. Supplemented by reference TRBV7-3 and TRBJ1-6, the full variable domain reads GAGVSQTPSNKVTEKGKYVELRCDPISGHTALYWYRQSLGQGPEFLIYFQGTGAADDSGLPNDRFFAVRPEGSVSTLKIQRTERGDSAVYLCASSFSHISSYNSPLHFGNGTRLTVT.

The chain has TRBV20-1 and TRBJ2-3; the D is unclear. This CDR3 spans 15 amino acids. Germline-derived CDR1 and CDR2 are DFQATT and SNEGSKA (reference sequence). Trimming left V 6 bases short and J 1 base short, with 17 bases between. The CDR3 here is CSAPPSYSRTDTQYF. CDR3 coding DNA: TGCAGTGCCCCCCCCTCCTACTCCCGCACAGATACGCAGTATTTT.

Here the CDR3 DNA reads TGTGCCAGCAGCCTAAGTGCCAGGGGGAACAATGAGCAGTTCTTC. It yields the protein CASSLSARGNNEQFF. The rearrangement uses TRBV12-3 or TRBV12-4 and TRBJ2-1; 7 bases are shared with TRBD1. The CDR3 is made up of 15 amino acids. Losses at the gene ends were 6 bases for V and 5 bases for J; bases not matched to a gene: 10.

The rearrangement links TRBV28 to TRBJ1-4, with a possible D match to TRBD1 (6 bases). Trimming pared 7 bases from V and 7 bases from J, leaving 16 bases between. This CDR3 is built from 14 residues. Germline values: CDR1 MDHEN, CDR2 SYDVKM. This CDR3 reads CASITGTFPEKLFF. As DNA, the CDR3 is TGTGCCAGCATCACCGGGACATTCCCTGAAAAACTGTTTTTT.

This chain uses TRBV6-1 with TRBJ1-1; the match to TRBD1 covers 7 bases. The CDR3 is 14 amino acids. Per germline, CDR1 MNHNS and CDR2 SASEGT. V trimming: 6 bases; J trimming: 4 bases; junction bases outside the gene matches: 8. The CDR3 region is CASRTTGRGTEAFF. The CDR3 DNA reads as TGTGCCAGCAGAACGACAGGGCGGGGCACTGAAGCTTTCTTT.

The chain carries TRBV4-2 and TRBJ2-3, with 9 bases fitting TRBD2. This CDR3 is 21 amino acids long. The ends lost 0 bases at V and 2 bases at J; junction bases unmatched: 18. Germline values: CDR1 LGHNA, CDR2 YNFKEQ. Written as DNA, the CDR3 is TGTGCCAGCAGCCAAGAAGGTACTCGCGGGAGGGCCGTTGCTTACACAGATACGCAGTATTTT. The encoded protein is CASSQEGTRGRAVAYTDTQYF.

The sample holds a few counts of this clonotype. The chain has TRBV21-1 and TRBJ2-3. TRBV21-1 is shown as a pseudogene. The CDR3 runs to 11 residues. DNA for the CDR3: TGTGCCAGCAGCATCGGAAGACGAAAGTATTTT. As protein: CASSIGRRKYF.

The CDR3 sequence: CASSYPQGVKREAFF. CDR3 DNA sequence: TGTGCCAGCAGTTACCCACAGGGGGTTAAACGGGAAGCTTTCTTT. The chain recombines TRBV6-5 with TRBJ1-1; 8 nucleotides match TRBD1. V lost 2 bases to trimming and J lost 8 bases; unmatched junction nucleotides: 10. Germline V CDR1 and CDR2: MNHEY, SVGAGI. The CDR3 runs to 15 residues.

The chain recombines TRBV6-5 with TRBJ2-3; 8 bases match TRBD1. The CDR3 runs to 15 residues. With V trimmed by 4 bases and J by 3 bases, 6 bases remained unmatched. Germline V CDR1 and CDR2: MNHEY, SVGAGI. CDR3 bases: TGTGCCAGCAGTTCTGGACAGGGTTGGACAGATACGCAGTATTTT. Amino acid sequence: CASSSGQGWTDTQYF.

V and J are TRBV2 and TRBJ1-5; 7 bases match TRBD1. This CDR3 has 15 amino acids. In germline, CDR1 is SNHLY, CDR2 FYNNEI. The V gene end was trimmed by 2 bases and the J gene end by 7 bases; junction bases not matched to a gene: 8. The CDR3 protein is CASSELDREGQPQHF. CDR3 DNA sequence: TGTGCCAGCAGTGAACTCGACAGGGAAGGACAGCCCCAGCATTTT.

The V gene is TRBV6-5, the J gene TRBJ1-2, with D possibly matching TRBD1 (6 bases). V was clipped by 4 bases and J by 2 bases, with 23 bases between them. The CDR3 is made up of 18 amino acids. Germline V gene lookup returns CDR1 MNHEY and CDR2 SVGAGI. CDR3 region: CASSSPKAPGVLNYGYTF. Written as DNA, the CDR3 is TGTGCCAGCAGTTCACCAAAAGCCCCAGGGGTGCTCAACTATGGCTACACCTTC.

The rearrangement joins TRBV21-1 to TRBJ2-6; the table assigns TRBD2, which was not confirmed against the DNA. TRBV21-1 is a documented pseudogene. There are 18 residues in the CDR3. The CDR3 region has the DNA TGTGCCAGCAGCATCTGCGAGGGCCGATTCTCGGCGGCCAACGTCCTGACTTTC. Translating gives CASSICEGRFSAANVLTF.

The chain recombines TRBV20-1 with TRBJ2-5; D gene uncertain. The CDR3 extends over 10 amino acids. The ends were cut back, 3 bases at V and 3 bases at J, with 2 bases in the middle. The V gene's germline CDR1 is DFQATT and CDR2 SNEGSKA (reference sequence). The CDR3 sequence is CSASKETQYF. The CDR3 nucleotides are TGCAGTGCTAGTAAAGAGACCCAGTACTTC.

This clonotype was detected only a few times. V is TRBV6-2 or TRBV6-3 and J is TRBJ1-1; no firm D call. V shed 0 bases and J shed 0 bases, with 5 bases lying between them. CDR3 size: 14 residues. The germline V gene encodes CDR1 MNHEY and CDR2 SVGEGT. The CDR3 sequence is CASSYSRLNTEAFF. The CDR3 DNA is TGTGCCAGCAGTTACTCAAGACTGAACACTGAAGCTTTCTTT.

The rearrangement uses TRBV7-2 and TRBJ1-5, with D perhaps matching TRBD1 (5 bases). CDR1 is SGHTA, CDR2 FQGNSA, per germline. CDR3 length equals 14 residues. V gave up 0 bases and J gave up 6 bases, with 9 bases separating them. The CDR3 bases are TGTGCCAGCAGCTTAGCGGGAGGGGCTCAGCCCCAGCATTTT. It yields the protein CASSLAGGAQPQHF.

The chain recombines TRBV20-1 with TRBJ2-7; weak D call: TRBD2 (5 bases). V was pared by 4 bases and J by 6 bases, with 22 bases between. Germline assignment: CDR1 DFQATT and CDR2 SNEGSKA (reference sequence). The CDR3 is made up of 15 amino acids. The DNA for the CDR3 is TGCAGTGCTATCTCCGGGGTCAATAGAGTGGCCGAGCAGTACTTC. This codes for CSAISGVNRVAEQYF.

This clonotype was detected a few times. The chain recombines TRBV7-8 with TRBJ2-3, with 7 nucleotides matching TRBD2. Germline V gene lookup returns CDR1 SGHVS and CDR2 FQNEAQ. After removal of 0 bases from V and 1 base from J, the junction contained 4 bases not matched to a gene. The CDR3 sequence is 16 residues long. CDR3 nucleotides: TGTGCCAGCAGCTTAGCCGGGGGGATGCGCACAGATACGCAGTATTTT. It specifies CASSLAGGMRTDTQYF.

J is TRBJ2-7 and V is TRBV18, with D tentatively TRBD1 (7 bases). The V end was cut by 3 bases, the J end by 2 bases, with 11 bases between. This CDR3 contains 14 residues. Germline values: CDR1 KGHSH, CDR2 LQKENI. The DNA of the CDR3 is TGTGCCAGCTCACCCGGCAGGGGGGCCTACGAGCAGTACTTC. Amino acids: CASSPGRGAYEQYF.

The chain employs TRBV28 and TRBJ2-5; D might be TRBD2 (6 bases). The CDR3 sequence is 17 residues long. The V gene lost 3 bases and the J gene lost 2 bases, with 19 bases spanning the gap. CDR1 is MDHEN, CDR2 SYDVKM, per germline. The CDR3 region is CASSFMRASAVQETQYF. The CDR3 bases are TGTGCCAGCAGTTTTATGAGGGCTAGCGCCGTACAAGAGACCCAGTACTTC. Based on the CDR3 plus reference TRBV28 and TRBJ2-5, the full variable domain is DVKVTQSSRYLVKRTGEKVFLECVQDMDHENMFWYRQDPGLGLRLIYFSYDVKMKEKGDIPEGYSVSREKKERFSLILESASTNQTSMYLCASSFMRASAVQETQYFGPGTRLLVL.

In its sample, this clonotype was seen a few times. CDR3 residues: CATSGDNTDTQYF. CDR3 bases: TGTGCCACCAGTGGGGACAACACAGATACGCAGTATTTT. The genes are TRBV24-1 and TRBJ2-3; D might be TRBD1 (6 bases). Germline CDR1 and CDR2: KGHDR and SFDVKD. The V and J ends lost 5 bases and 2 bases respectively, with 7 bases between them. The CDR3 has 13 amino acids.

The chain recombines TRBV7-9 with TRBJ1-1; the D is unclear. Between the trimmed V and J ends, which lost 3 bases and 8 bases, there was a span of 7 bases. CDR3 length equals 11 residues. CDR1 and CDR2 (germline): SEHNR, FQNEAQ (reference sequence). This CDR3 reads CASSLPGEAFF. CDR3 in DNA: TGTGCCAGCAGCTTGCCGGGGGAAGCTTTCTTT. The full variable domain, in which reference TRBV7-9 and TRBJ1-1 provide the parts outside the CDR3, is DTGVSQNPRHKITKRGQNVTFRCDPISEHNRLYWYRQTLGQGPEFLTYFQNEAQLEKSRLLSDRFSAERPKGSFSTLEIQRTEQGDSAMYLCASSLPGEAFFGQGTRLTVV.

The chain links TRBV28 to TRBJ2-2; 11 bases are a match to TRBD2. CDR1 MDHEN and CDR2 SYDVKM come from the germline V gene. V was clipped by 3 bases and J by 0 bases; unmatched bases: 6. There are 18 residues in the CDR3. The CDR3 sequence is CASSFLTSGGPNTGELFF. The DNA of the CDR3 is TGTGCCAGCAGTTTTTTAACTAGCGGGGGACCGAACACCGGGGAGCTGTTTTTT. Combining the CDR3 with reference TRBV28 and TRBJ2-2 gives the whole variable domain DVKVTQSSRYLVKRTGEKVFLECVQDMDHENMFWYRQDPGLGLRLIYFSYDVKMKEKGDIPEGYSVSREKKERFSLILESASTNQTSMYLCASSFLTSGGPNTGELFFGEGSRLTVL.

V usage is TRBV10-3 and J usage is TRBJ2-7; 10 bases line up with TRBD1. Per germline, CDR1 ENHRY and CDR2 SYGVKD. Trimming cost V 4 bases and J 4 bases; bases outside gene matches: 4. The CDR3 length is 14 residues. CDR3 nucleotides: TGTGCCATCAGTGCCGGGACAGGGGCTTACGAGCAGTACTTC. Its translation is CAISAGTGAYEQYF.

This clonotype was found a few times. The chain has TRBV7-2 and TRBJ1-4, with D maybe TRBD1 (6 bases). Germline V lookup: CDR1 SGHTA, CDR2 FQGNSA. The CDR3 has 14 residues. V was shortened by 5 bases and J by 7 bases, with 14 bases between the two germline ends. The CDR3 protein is CASSPGAFGEKLFF. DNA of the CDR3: TGTGCCAGCAGCCCAGGGGCGTTTGGTGAAAAACTGTTTTTT.

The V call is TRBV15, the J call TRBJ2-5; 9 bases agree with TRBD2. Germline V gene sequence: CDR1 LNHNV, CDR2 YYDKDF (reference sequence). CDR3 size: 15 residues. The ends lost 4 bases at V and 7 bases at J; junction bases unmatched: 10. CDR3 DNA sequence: TGTGCCACCAGCACCCGGACTAGCGCTGGGGGGACCCAGTACTTC. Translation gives CATSTRTSAGGTQYF.

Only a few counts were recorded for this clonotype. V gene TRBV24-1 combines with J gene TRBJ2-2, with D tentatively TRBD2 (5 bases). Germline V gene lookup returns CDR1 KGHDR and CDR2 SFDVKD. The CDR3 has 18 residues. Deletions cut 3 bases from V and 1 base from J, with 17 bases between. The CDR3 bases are TGTGCCACCAGTGATCCACCCGGGATGAGTTTGAACACCGGGGAGCTGTTTTTT. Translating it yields CATSDPPGMSLNTGELFF.

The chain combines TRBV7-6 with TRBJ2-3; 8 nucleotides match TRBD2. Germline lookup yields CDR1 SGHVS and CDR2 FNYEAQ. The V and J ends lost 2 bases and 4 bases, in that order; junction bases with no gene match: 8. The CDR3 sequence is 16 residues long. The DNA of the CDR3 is TGTGCCAGCAGCTTATCCCTCGGACTAGCCGCAGATACGCAGTATTTT. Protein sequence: CASSLSLGLAADTQYF.

The DNA for the CDR3 is TGTGCCAGCAGTAATCGACTAGCAGGGGGTTTCTACGAGCAGTACTTC. Translation gives CASSNRLAGGFYEQYF. This chain connects TRBV28 to TRBJ2-7; D could derive from TRBD1 or TRBD2 (7 bases each). CDR1 is MDHEN and CDR2 is SYDVKM in the germline V gene. This CDR3 spans 16 amino acids. V was trimmed by 5 bases and J by 3 bases, leaving 20 bases between them.

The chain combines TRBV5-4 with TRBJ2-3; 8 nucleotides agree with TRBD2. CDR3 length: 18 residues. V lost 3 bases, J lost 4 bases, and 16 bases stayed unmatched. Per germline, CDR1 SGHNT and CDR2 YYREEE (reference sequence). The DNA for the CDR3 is TGTGCCAGCAGCTGGAGCGAGTTCGGGAGGGCCGTCGCAGATACGCAGTATTTT. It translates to CASSWSEFGRAVADTQYF. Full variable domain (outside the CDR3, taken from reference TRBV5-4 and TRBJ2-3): ETGVTQSPTHLIKTRGQQVTLRCSSQSGHNTVSWYQQALGQGPQFIFQYYREEENGRGNFPPRFSGLQFPNYSSELNVNALELDDSALYLCASSWSEFGRAVADTQYFGPGTRLTVL.